The 30 T cell receptor beta chains listed next were all sequenced from one sample in a study of shared clonotypes between healthy human individuals. Measured with immunoSEQ multiplex PCR; TCRdb has only the in-frame clones, and not every one. The sample holds some 2.1 million clones, 85% to 95% seen once. Sequencing was carried out using naive CD4+ T cells sorted from blood. The subset was: CD45RA+ positively selected. The source of these receptors is a man younger than 30 in good health.

The chain carries TRBV6-1 and TRBJ2-4; TRBD1 matches at 7 bases. CDR3 size: 15 residues. Germline V CDR1 and CDR2: MNHNS, SASEGT. Trimming at V came to 4 bases and at J to 9 bases, leaving 12 bases not matched to a gene. The CDR3 loop is CASSALGQEVSIQYF. The CDR3, as DNA: TGTGCCAGCAGTGCATTAGGACAGGAGGTTAGCATTCAGTACTTC.

This clone was picked up one time. The chain links TRBV7-9 to TRBJ2-7; 9 bases match TRBD1. The CDR3 length is 15 residues. From germline, CDR1 is SEHNR and CDR2 FQNEAQ (reference sequence). V lost 5 bases and J lost 4; bases outside the gene matches: 9. This CDR3 is CASSPMGTGIYEQYF. The CDR3, as DNA: TGTGCCAGCAGCCCGATGGGGACAGGGATATACGAGCAGTACTTC.

This rearrangement joins TRBV30 to TRBJ1-2, with D perhaps TRBD1 (5 bases). The V end was cut by 2 bases, the J end by 8 bases, with 15 bases between. The CDR3 totals 13 residues. Germline V lookup: CDR1 GTSNPN, CDR2 SVGIG (reference sequence). In DNA, the CDR3 is TGTGCCTGGAGTCTTGAGGGGCCCGGCGGCTACACCTTC. Its protein product is CAWSLEGPGGYTF.

This chain connects TRBV2 to TRBJ2-3; perhaps TRBD1 as D (6 bases). This CDR3 spans 14 amino acids. Trimming shortened V by 6 bases and J by 0 bases, and 10 bases separated the two germline ends. The germline V gene has CDR1 SNHLY and CDR2 FYNNEI. The CDR3 reads CASREDRSTDTQYF. The CDR3, as DNA: TGTGCCAGCAGGGAGGACAGAAGCACAGATACGCAGTATTTT.

The CDR3 DNA reads as TGTGCCAGCAGCCGAGGGACAGGTCGCGACTATGGCTACACCTTC. Translated: CASSRGTGRDYGYTF. The chain uses TRBV6-5 and TRBJ1-2; the match to TRBD1 covers 8 bases. Germline loops: CDR1 MNHEY, CDR2 SVGAGI. This CDR3 is 15 amino acids long. J was trimmed by 3 bases and V by 6 bases; bases with no gene match: 9.

V and J are TRBV28 and TRBJ1-1; D is perhaps TRBD1 (5 bases). Per germline, CDR1 MDHEN and CDR2 SYDVKM. CDR3 length: 13 residues. V was clipped by 4 bases and J by 6 bases, with 12 bases between them. The chain's CDR3 is CASSSGADAEAFF. DNA for the CDR3: TGTGCCAGCAGTTCCGGGGCAGATGCTGAAGCTTTCTTT. The variable domain in full, completed from reference TRBV28 and TRBJ1-1, reads DVKVTQSSRYLVKRTGEKVFLECVQDMDHENMFWYRQDPGLGLRLIYFSYDVKMKEKGDIPEGYSVSREKKERFSLILESASTNQTSMYLCASSSGADAEAFFGQGTRLTVV.

The V and J genes are TRBV6-5 and TRBJ1-6, with D perhaps matching TRBD1 (5 bases). The CDR3 has 12 residues. Germline values: CDR1 MNHEY, CDR2 SVGAGI. The V end was cut by 4 bases, the J end by 9 bases, with 7 bases between. CDR3 protein: CASSFQGSPLHF. The CDR3 DNA reads TGTGCCAGCAGTTTTCAGGGTTCACCCCTCCACTTT.

This clone occurred once. This chain uses TRBV7-2 with TRBJ1-2, with D possibly being TRBD1 (6 bases). Germline V gene lookup returns CDR1 SGHTA and CDR2 FQGNSA. The CDR3 totals 15 residues. Trimming took off 2 bases at V and 4 bases at J, with 14 bases between the two ends. In DNA, the CDR3 is TGTGCCAGCAGCTTATTTCGGGGGGCGAGCTATGGCTACACCTTC. Translation: CASSLFRGASYGYTF.

This sequence joins TRBV10-3 and TRBJ1-2, with 12 bases fitting TRBD1. CDR1 is ENHRY and CDR2 is SYGVKD in the germline V gene. Trimming cost V 0 bases and J 8 bases; bases outside gene matches: 7. CDR3 length: 16 residues. Here the CDR3 DNA reads TGTGCCATCAGTGAGTCCGGGACAGGGGGCGGCGGCGGCTACACCTTC. This codes for CAISESGTGGGGGYTF.

The rearrangement links TRBV2 to TRBJ2-1; 10 bases map to TRBD2. Germline V gene lookup returns CDR1 SNHLY and CDR2 FYNNEI. The CDR3 is 15 residues long. Losses at the gene ends were 2 bases for V and 3 bases for J; bases not matched to a gene: 1. DNA of the CDR3: TGTGCCAGCAGTGAAAGGACTAGCGGCTACAATGAGCAGTTCTTC. It translates to CASSERTSGYNEQFF.

The chain combines TRBV6-5 with TRBJ1-1; D might be TRBD1 (5 bases). CDR3 length: 14 amino acids. Germline CDR1 MNHEY, CDR2 SVGAGI. V lost 7 bases to trimming and J lost 1 base, with 13 bases between them. CDR3 coding DNA: TGTGCCAGCATCCTCACCCAGGGGAACACTGAAGCTTTCTTT. Amino acid sequence: CASILTQGNTEAFF.

The rearrangement uses TRBV2 and TRBJ1-5; no definite D call. V was shortened by 2 bases and J by 0 bases, with 11 bases between the two germline ends. Per the germline V gene, CDR1 is SNHLY and CDR2 is FYNNEI. There are 16 residues in the CDR3. The CDR3 DNA follows: TGTGCCAGCAGTGAACTGGGGTCCTCTAGCAATCAGCCCCAGCATTTT. This gives the protein CASSELGSSSNQPQHF.

This clone was seen more than once but under ten times. This chain links TRBV6-5 with TRBJ1-1; D might be TRBD1 (5 bases). The length of the CDR3 is 15 residues. Trimming took off 5 bases at V and 0 bases at J, with 13 bases between the two ends. Looked up from germline, CDR1 is MNHEY and CDR2 is SVGAGI. CDR3 nucleotides: TGTGCCAGCAGTCGGGGGGGAGGGATGAACACTGAAGCTTTCTTT. Its protein product is CASSRGGGMNTEAFF.

The rearrangement uses TRBV11-2 and TRBJ2-5, with 9 bases lining up with TRBD2. The CDR3 covers 14 residues. Losses at the gene ends were 5 bases for V and 4 bases for J; bases not matched to a gene: 5. CDR1 is SGHAT, CDR2 FQNNGV, per germline. The chain's CDR3 is CASSRWRGGETQYF. DNA for the CDR3: TGTGCCAGCAGCCGCTGGCGGGGGGGAGAGACCCAGTACTTC.

The chain recombines TRBV9 with TRBJ2-7; 10 nucleotides match TRBD1. Germline assignment: CDR1 SGDLS and CDR2 YYNGEE. This CDR3 contains 16 residues. V was pared by 0 bases and J by 7 bases, with 10 bases of the junction left unmatched. Here the CDR3 reads CASSVATGQGFGEQYF. CDR3 DNA sequence: TGTGCCAGCAGCGTAGCTACGGGACAGGGGTTTGGGGAGCAGTACTTC.

The gene calls are TRBV10-3 and TRBJ1-6, with a possible D match to TRBD1 (5 bases). Between the trimmed V and J ends, which lost 6 bases and 5 bases, there was a span of 5 bases. The CDR3 totals 12 residues. CDR1 is ENHRY, CDR2 SYGVKD, per germline. The CDR3, as DNA: TGTGCCATCAGGACAGATAATTCACCCCTCCACTTT. Amino acid sequence: CAIRTDNSPLHF.

V usage is TRBV2 and J usage is TRBJ2-3; D might be TRBD2 (6 bases). The CDR3 covers 15 residues. Germline lookup yields CDR1 SNHLY and CDR2 FYNNEI. Trimming took off 6 bases at V and 2 bases at J, with 15 bases between the two ends. DNA for the CDR3: TGTGCCAGCAGGGCCGGGACTCGAAACACAGATACGCAGTATTTT. Its translation is CASRAGTRNTDTQYF. Drawing the rest from reference TRBV2 and TRBJ2-3, the complete variable domain is EPEVTQTPSHQVTQMGQEVILRCVPISNHLYFYWYRQILGQKVEFLVSFYNNEISEKSEIFDDQFSVERPDGSNFTLKIRSTKLEDSAMYFCASRAGTRNTDTQYFGPGTRLTVL.

This chain uses TRBV6-1 with TRBJ1-2; D is unclear. CDR3 size: 14 residues. From germline, CDR1 is MNHNS and CDR2 SASEGT. V shed 2 bases and J shed 4 bases, with 11 bases lying between them. The CDR3 loop is CASSERHSSYGYTF. As DNA, the CDR3 is TGTGCCAGCAGTGAAAGGCACTCGTCCTATGGCTACACCTTC.

V usage is TRBV7-9 and J usage is TRBJ1-1; D gene uncertain. Trimming took off 5 bases at V and 2 bases at J, with 12 bases between the two ends. Germline assignment: CDR1 SEHNR and CDR2 FQNEAQ (reference sequence). The CDR3 runs to 14 residues. The CDR3 protein is CASSPSGRNTEAFF. DNA for the CDR3: TGTGCCAGCAGCCCGTCCGGGAGAAACACTGAAGCTTTCTTT.

V and J are TRBV2 and TRBJ1-2, with D hard to call. Germline values: CDR1 SNHLY, CDR2 FYNNEI. The V end was cut by 7 bases, the J end by 0 bases, with 12 bases between. The CDR3 extends over 14 amino acids. The CDR3 protein is CASNLRQSNYGYTF. The CDR3 nucleotides are TGTGCCAGCAACCTGAGGCAGTCTAACTATGGCTACACCTTC. The full variable domain, with the rest looked up from reference TRBV2 and TRBJ1-2, is EPEVTQTPSHQVTQMGQEVILRCVPISNHLYFYWYRQILGQKVEFLVSFYNNEISEKSEIFDDQFSVERPDGSNFTLKIRSTKLEDSAMYFCASNLRQSNYGYTFGSGTRLTVV.

V gene TRBV5-1 combines with J gene TRBJ2-5; D unclear. The CDR3 length is 14 residues. V was trimmed by 0 bases and J by 7 bases, leaving 13 bases between them. Per the germline V gene, CDR1 is SGHRS and CDR2 is YFSETQ. CDR3 DNA sequence: TGCGCCAGCAGCTTGGCGCGAGATCCGGCGACCCAGTACTTC. Its protein is CASSLARDPATQYF.

The chain has TRBV2 and TRBJ2-7; either TRBD1 or TRBD2 may fit D (5 bases each). The V and J ends lost 7 bases and 0 bases respectively, with 25 bases between them. The CDR3 runs to 18 residues. CDR1 is SNHLY and CDR2 is FYNNEI in the germline V gene. CDR3 sequence reads: CASTVRDTGTSSSYEQYF. CDR3 bases: TGTGCCAGCACCGTGAGGGATACCGGGACGTCCAGCTCCTACGAGCAGTACTTC.

This chain joins TRBV7-2 and TRBJ2-7; TRBD2 agrees at 8 bases. Germline V gene lookup returns CDR1 SGHTA and CDR2 FQGNSA. J lost 7 bases, V lost 6 bases, and 11 bases had no gene match. The CDR3 extends over 14 amino acids. CDR3 in amino acids: CASRREAGVGEQYF. The CDR3 DNA reads TGTGCCAGCAGGAGAGAAGCGGGAGTGGGAGAGCAGTACTTC.

Concerning this clone itself: Other nucleotide sequences in the sample specify the same CDR3. The rearrangement links TRBV10-3 to TRBJ2-5; no clear D. CDR3 length: 13 residues. Trimming pared 4 bases from V and 2 bases from J, leaving 8 bases between. Germline values: CDR1 ENHRY, CDR2 SYGVKD. The CDR3 here is CAISGTEQETQYF. The CDR3 DNA reads as TGTGCCATCAGTGGGACGGAACAAGAGACCCAGTACTTC.

The rearrangement joins TRBV5-6 to TRBJ1-6; D call uncertain. The CDR3 extends over 18 amino acids. With 0 bases removed from V and 3 bases from J, the gap between germline ends came to 16 bases. CDR1 is SGHDT and CDR2 is YYEEEE in the germline V gene. In DNA form, the CDR3 reads TGTGCCAGCAGCTTGGCCAGTAAGGCCGACTTCTATAATTCACCCCTCCACTTT. Translation: CASSLASKADFYNSPLHF.

The V call is TRBV7-2, the J call TRBJ2-7; maybe TRBD1 (6 bases). Germline CDR1 is SGHTA and CDR2 is FQGNSA. The V gene lost 5 bases and the J gene lost 3 bases, with 8 bases spanning the gap. CDR3 length equals 12 residues. The DNA for the CDR3 is TGTGCCAGCAGCATGACAGGCTACGAGCAGTACTTC. Amino acids: CASSMTGYEQYF.

The chain carries TRBV10-2 and TRBJ2-5; 8 bases are shared with TRBD1. This CDR3 contains 14 residues. Germline loops: CDR1 WSHSY, CDR2 SAAADI. The V and J ends lost 6 bases and 5 bases, in that order; junction bases with no gene match: 8. The CDR3 DNA follows: TGCGCCAGCAGCCACGGACAGGGATCGGAGACCCAGTACTTC. It encodes CASSHGQGSETQYF.

This clone was observed once. This chain uses TRBV14 with TRBJ1-3; 8 bases match TRBD1. Germline values: CDR1 SGHDN, CDR2 FVKESK. The trim removed 3 bases at V and 3 bases at J, leaving 4 bases unmatched. There are 15 residues in the CDR3. CDR3 nucleotides: TGTGCCAGCAGCCAGGGGACAGGATTTGGAAACACCATATATTTT. Translated, it gives CASSQGTGFGNTIYF. The whole variable domain, remainder taken from reference TRBV14 and TRBJ1-3, is EAGVTQFPSHSVIEKGQTVTLRCDPISGHDNLYWYRRVMGKEIKFLLHFVKESKQDESGMPNNRFLAERTGGTYSTLKVQPAELEDSGVYFCASSQGTGFGNTIYFGEGSWLTVV.

Remarks on this clone: Within the sample, other DNA sequences also encode this same CDR3. The rearrangement links TRBV6-5 to TRBJ1-1, with TRBD1 matching over 8 bases. The CDR3 is 15 amino acids. Germline V gene sequence: CDR1 MNHEY, CDR2 SVGAGI. V trimming: 0 bases; J trimming: 5 bases; junction bases outside the gene matches: 5. The CDR3 coding sequence is TGTGCCAGCAGTTACTCGGACAGGGTGAGGACTGAAGCTTTCTTT. It specifies CASSYSDRVRTEAFF.

The chain carries TRBV18 and TRBJ1-4; D remains unclear. CDR3 length equals 16 residues. CDR1 is KGHSH, CDR2 LQKENI, per germline. The V end was cut by 1 base, the J end by 5 bases, with 14 bases between. The chain's CDR3 is CASSPLALSPNEKLFF. DNA of the CDR3: TGTGCCAGCTCACCACTCGCCTTAAGCCCCAATGAAAAACTGTTTTTT. Together with reference TRBV18 and TRBJ1-4, the CDR3 gives the full variable domain: NAGVMQNPRHLVRRRGQEARLRCSPMKGHSHVYWYRQLPEEGLKFMVYLQKENIIDESGMPKERFSAEFPKEGPSILRIQQVVRGDSAAYFCASSPLALSPNEKLFFGSGTQLSVL.